Listed below are T cell receptor beta chains from one sample, sequenced in a study of preoperative IRX-2 immunotherapy in early breast cancer. The protocol was immunoSEQ multiplex PCR, while the TCRdb copy is restricted to in-frame clones and leaves out a portion. The table records 75,000 to 100,000 clones, 80% to 90% of them present only once. This material consisted of tumor tissue, taken after IRX-2 immunotherapy. These receptors originate from a human donor with breast cancer. Both conserved end residues are part of each CDR3. The D gene is left open where the match is weak. Where a row states a size, it is once, few, many or the class of an expanded clone; other rows omit it.

V	D	size	J	CDR3	DNA
TRBV22-1	NA	NA	TRBJ1-4	CASSPGGEKLFF	TGTGCCAGCAGTCCAGGGGGAGAAAAACTGTTTTTT
TRBV6-8	NA	NA	TRBJ1-3	CASSASLAVSGNTIYF	TGTGCCAGCAGTGCCTCCTTGGCGGTCTCGGGAAACACCATATATTTT
TRBV7-6	NA	NA	TRBJ2-1	CASSQSELYFDDNEQFF	TGTGCCAGCAGCCAATCCGAACTCTACTTTGATGACAATGAGCAGTTCTTC
TRBV5-1	TRBD2	NA	TRBJ2-7	CASSTGTSGASYEQYF	TGCGCCAGCAGCACCGGGACTAGCGGGGCCTCCTACGAGCAGTACTTC
TRBV29-1	TRBD1	NA	TRBJ2-1	CSVSDRGGLQFF	TGCAGCGTCTCCGACAGGGGTGGGTTGCAGTTCTTC
TRBV19	TRBD1	NA	TRBJ1-1	CASSEPGTVNTEAFF	TGTGCCAGTAGTGAGCCCGGGACAGTGAACACTGAAGCTTTCTTT
TRBV7-1	NA	NA	TRBJ1-1	CASSLVDRPYTEAFF	TGTGCCAGCAGCTTGGTGGACAGACCTTACACTGAAGCTTTCTTT
TRBV18	NA	NA	TRBJ1-5	CASSPSVGQISNQPQHF	TGTGCCAGCTCACCATCGGTCGGCCAGATTAGCAATCAGCCCCAGCATTTT
TRBV7-4	NA	NA	TRBJ2-7	CASSLNTYYEQYF	TGTGCCAGCAGCTTAAACACCTACTACGAGCAGTACTTC
TRBV28	NA	once	TRBJ1-3	CATGRNSGNTIYF	TGTGCCACCGGTAGGAACTCTGGAAACACCATATATTTT
TRBV22-1	NA	NA	TRBJ1-5	CASTEGIGRQGANSNQPQHF	TGTGCCAGCACCGAAGGCATAGGGAGACAGGGGGCTAACAGCAATCAGCCCCAGCATTTT
TRBV5-1	TRBD1	NA	TRBJ2-7	CASSLAHAGTARVEQYF	TGCGCCAGCAGCTTGGCCCATGCCGGGACAGCGCGTGTCGAGCAGTACTTC
TRBV10-2	TRBD1	NA	TRBJ2-5	CASEGRDRGLRETQYF	TGCGCCAGCGAAGGAAGAGACAGGGGGCTTCGAGAGACCCAGTACTTC
TRBV7-5	NA	NA	TRBJ1-2	CASSFPEWGIYGYTF	TGTGCCAGCAGCTTTCCTGAATGGGGGATCTATGGCTACACCTTC
TRBV30	NA	NA	TRBJ1-1	CAWSDRRLNTEAFF	TGTGCCTGGAGTGACCGCAGATTGAACACTGAAGCTTTCTTT
TRBV14	NA	NA	TRBJ1-4	CASSRKQGKNEKLFF	TGTGCCAGCAGCCGGAAACAGGGAAAAAATGAAAAACTGTTTTTT
TRBV6-8	NA	NA	TRBJ1-4	CASSPASATTNEKLFF	TGTGCCAGCAGCCCGGCGTCAGCGACAACTAATGAAAAACTGTTTTTT
TRBV7-7	TRBD1	NA	TRBJ1-5	CASSLQDRPSLNQPQHF	TGTGCCAGCAGCTTGCAGGACAGGCCATCCCTGAATCAGCCCCAGCATTTT
TRBV28	TRBD1	few	TRBJ1-1	CASSLGTGGREAFF	TGTGCCAGCAGTTTAGGGACAGGGGGACGTGAAGCTTTCTTT
TRBV6-8	NA	NA	TRBJ1-5	CASRGDWVGPQHF	TGTGCCAGCAGGGGGGACTGGGTGGGGCCCCAGCATTTT
TRBV30	NA	NA	TRBJ1-1	CARKGGGEAFF	TGTGCCCGCAAAGGGGGGGGTGAAGCTTTCTTT
TRBV5-1	TRBD1	NA	TRBJ2-2	CASSLRTGDGELFF	TGCGCCAGCAGCTTGAGGACAGGAGACGGGGAACTGTTTTTT
TRBV6-8	TRBD1	NA	TRBJ1-2	CASSRTGDYGYTF	TGTGCCAGCAGCCGGACAGGGGACTATGGCTACACCTTC
TRBV15	TRBD2	NA	TRBJ2-7	CATSSLVGLVDEQYF	TGTGCCACCAGCAGCCTGGTGGGACTAGTGGACGAGCAGTACTTC
TRBV14	NA	NA	TRBJ2-2	CASSQFLSGGELFF	TGTGCCAGCAGCCAATTCCTTTCCGGCGGGGAGCTGTTTTTT
TRBV15	NA	NA	TRBJ1-2	CATSRAGGGNYGYTF	TGTGCCACCAGCAGAGCCGGGGGAGGGAACTATGGCTACACCTTC
TRBV7-4	NA	few	TRBJ1-1	CASSLAEHTEAFF	TGTGCCAGCAGCTTAGCTGAGCACACTGAAGCTTTCTTT
TRBV6-8	TRBD2	NA	TRBJ2-1	CASSQGLAGGPWNEQFF	TGTGCCAGCAGTCAAGGACTAGCGGGAGGGCCTTGGAATGAGCAGTTCTTC
TRBV7-1	NA	NA	TRBJ2-7	CASSQKAGSPGYEQYF	TGTGCCAGCAGCCAAAAGGCGGGGAGCCCTGGTTACGAGCAGTACTTC
TRBV29-1	NA	NA	TRBJ1-5	CSVALMRNQPQHF	TGCAGCGTTGCCCTCATGCGAAATCAGCCCCAGCATTTT
TRBV7-6	TRBD2	NA	TRBJ2-1	CASSFVGLGGNEQFF	TGTGCCAGCAGCTTTGTGGGACTAGGGGGGAATGAGCAGTTCTTC
TRBV4-1	TRBD1	NA	TRBJ1-4	CASSQAQTGVYEKLFF	TGCGCCAGCAGCCAAGCCCAGACAGGGGTTTATGAAAAACTGTTTTTT
TRBV29-1	TRBD1	NA	TRBJ1-1	CSVDRGRSTEAFF	TGCAGCGTCGACAGGGGGCGAAGCACTGAAGCTTTCTTT
TRBV18	TRBD1	NA	TRBJ2-3	CASSTRQGGTDTQYF	TGTGCCAGCTCAACTCGACAGGGGGGCACAGATACGCAGTATTTT
TRBV1	NA	NA	TRBJ1-3	CASSQVGGSGNTIYF	TGCGCCAGCAGCCAAGTAGGCGGCAGCGGAAACACCATATATTTT
TRBV30	TRBD1	NA	TRBJ1-4	CACPSPSGGAEKLFF	TGTGCCTGCCCTTCCCCGTCAGGGGGCGCCGAAAAACTGTTTTTT
TRBV5-1	TRBD1	NA	TRBJ1-1	CASSLQGAGTEAFF	TGCGCCAGCAGCTTACAGGGGGCAGGGACTGAAGCTTTCTTT
TRBV19	NA	NA	TRBJ1-2	CALESAGGYTF	TGTGCCCTAGAGTCTGCCGGTGGCTACACCTTC
TRBV6-8	NA	NA	TRBJ2-7	CASSSAAYEQYF	TGTGCCAGCAGTTCGGCAGCCTACGAGCAGTACTTC
TRBV5-1	NA	NA	TRBJ1-1	CASSSIPLNTEAFF	TGCGCCAGCAGCTCCATCCCTTTGAACACTGAAGCTTTCTTT
TRBV6-8	NA	NA	TRBJ2-7	CATRGASAHEQYF	TGTGCCACTCGGGGGGCTAGCGCACACGAGCAGTACTTC
TRBV23-1	NA	NA	TRBJ2-7	CASSSTGTHEQYF	TGCGCCAGCAGCTCTACGGGTACCCACGAGCAGTACTTC
TRBV29-1	NA	NA	TRBJ2-5	CSVERGGMTQYF	TGCAGCGTTGAAAGGGGGGGTATGACCCAGTACTTC
TRBV11-3	NA	NA	TRBJ2-5	CASSRGGGQETQYF	TGTGCCAGCTCGCGGGGTGGGGGTCAAGAGACCCAGTACTTC
TRBV5-1	TRBD1	NA	TRBJ2-7	CASSPTGQGAYEQYF	TGCGCCAGCAGCCCGACCGGACAGGGGGCCTACGAGCAGTACTTC
TRBV6-8	TRBD1	NA	TRBJ2-3	CASSPRGTGGVDTQYF	TGTGCCAGCAGTCCGCGGGGGACAGGGGGCGTAGATACGCAGTATTTT
TRBV22-1	NA	NA	TRBJ1-2	CATRGGDDGYTF	TGTGCCACCAGGGGCGGGGATGATGGCTACACCTTC
TRBV19	TRBD1	NA	TRBJ1-1	CASSIQTGAEAFF	TGTGCCAGTAGTATACAAACAGGGGCTGAAGCTTTCTTT
TRBV6-8	NA	NA	TRBJ1-5	CASSYSTPGNSNQPQHF	TGTGCCAGCAGTTACTCCACGCCAGGGAATAGCAATCAGCCCCAGCATTTT
TRBV10-2	NA	NA	TRBJ2-1	CASSRDLSNHEQFF	TGCGCCAGCAGCAGGGACCTTAGTAATCATGAGCAGTTCTTC
TRBV6-8	NA	NA	TRBJ2-1	CASKPDDYNEQFF	TGTGCCAGCAAGCCGGACGATTACAATGAGCAGTTCTTC
TRBV6-8	NA	NA	TRBJ1-3	CASSTGWGSSGNTIYF	TGTGCCAGCAGTACGGGTTGGGGGTCCTCTGGAAACACCATATATTTT
TRBV12-5	NA	NA	TRBJ1-1	CASTFAGISTGTEAFF	TGTGCCAGCACATTCGCCGGGATATCTACGGGCACTGAAGCTTTCTTT
TRBV28	NA	NA	TRBJ2-2	CASSLYVQGYTGELFF	TGTGCCAGCAGTTTATATGTCCAGGGTTACACCGGGGAGCTGTTTTTT
TRBV19	NA	once	TRBJ2-6	CASSTGANVLTF	TGTGCCAGTAGTACTGGGGCCAACGTCCTGACTTTC
TRBV7-7	NA	NA	TRBJ2-1	CASSLGFGYNEQFF	TGTGCCAGCAGCTTAGGGTTCGGATACAATGAGCAGTTCTTC
TRBV28	NA	NA	TRBJ1-2	CASSRYDGPNYGYTF	TGTGCCAGCAGCAGGTATGACGGACCAAACTATGGCTACACCTTC
TRBV6-8	NA	once	TRBJ1-2	CAITTSKGGESF	TGTGCCATCACCACCTCAAAGGGAGGGGAATCCTTC
TRBV5-1	TRBD2	NA	TRBJ2-1	CASSLPSGDYNEQFF	TGCGCCAGCAGCTTGCCTAGCGGGGACTACAATGAGCAGTTCTTC
TRBV7-8	TRBD1	NA	TRBJ1-3	CASSLGTGFFGNTIYF	TGTGCCAGCAGCTTAGGGACAGGGTTTTTTGGAAACACCATATATTTT